Presented here are 24 T cell receptor beta chains from one specimen sequenced in a study of blood T cell repertoires in COVID-19. The repertoire was sequenced with immunoSEQ multiplex PCR; TCRdb's copy has only in-frame clones and lacks some. There are about 210,000 clones in the sample; approximately 82% occur only once, and 9.7% lies in the top ten. Sequences were obtained from peripheral blood. The receptors originated from a man aged 50 to 59 with active or convalescent COVID-19.

The V gene is TRBV28, the J gene TRBJ2-7; D possibly corresponds to TRBD2 (7 bases). The CDR3 is 15 amino acids. Trimming stripped 6 bases from V and 4 bases from J, with 19 bases between. Germline-derived CDR1 and CDR2 are MDHEN and SYDVKM. The CDR3 nucleotides read TGTGCCAGCAGCCCCGGCGGGGGCCGAACTTACGAGCAGTACGTC. This gives the protein CASSPGGGRTYEQYV.

The CDR3 protein is CASSVPGSGANVLTF. The DNA for the CDR3 is TGTGCCAGCAGTGTACCGGGCTCTGGGGCCAACGTCCTGACTTTC. The V call is TRBV25-1, the J call TRBJ2-6; the D is unclear. V dropped 4 bases and J dropped 0 bases, with 7 bases sitting between them. The CDR3 runs 15 residues. The germline V gene encodes CDR1 MGHDK and CDR2 SYGVNS.

The chain links TRBV7-2 to TRBJ2-7; 10 bases match TRBD2. Germline V CDR1 and CDR2: SGHTA, FQGNSA. The CDR3 contains 15 residues. With V trimmed by 3 bases and J by 7 bases, 9 bases remained unmatched. The DNA for the CDR3 is TGTGCCAGCAGCTTGGGCCTAGCGGGAGCGCGGGAGCAGTACTTC. Amino acids: CASSLGLAGAREQYF.

V usage is TRBV7-9 and J usage is TRBJ2-3, with D possibly being TRBD1 (5 bases). The length of the CDR3 is 14 residues. Germline lookup yields CDR1 SEHNR and CDR2 FQNEAQ (reference sequence). Trimming left V 5 bases short and J 2 bases short, with 11 bases between. CDR3 nucleotide sequence: TGTGCCAGCAGCGGAACAGGAATCACAGATACGCAGTATTTT. Its protein is CASSGTGITDTQYF.

This sequence joins TRBV4-2 and TRBJ2-7, with D possibly TRBD2 on 5 matching bases. Per germline, CDR1 LGHNA and CDR2 YNFKEQ. The CDR3 consists of 14 residues. V lost 0 bases, J lost 3 bases, and 9 bases lay in between. The DNA for the CDR3 is TGTGCCAGCAGCCAAGATGGGAGTCTCTACGAGCAGTACGTC. Its translation: CASSQDGSLYEQYV.

The V gene is TRBV5-4, the J gene TRBJ1-2; TRBD1 aligns across 7 bases. This CDR3 region has 14 residues. The V segment lost 4 bases and the J segment 0 bases; nucleotides outside the gene matches: 3. Per germline, CDR1 SGHNT and CDR2 YYREEE (reference sequence). CDR3 sequence: CASSLGQANYGYTF. The CDR3 nucleotides read TGTGCCAGCAGCCTAGGACAGGCTAACTATGGCTACACCTTC. The full variable domain, in which reference TRBV5-4 and TRBJ1-2 provide the parts outside the CDR3, is ETGVTQSPTHLIKTRGQQVTLRCSSQSGHNTVSWYQQALGQGPQFIFQYYREEENGRGNFPPRFSGLQFPNYSSELNVNALELDDSALYLCASSLGQANYGYTFGSGTRLTVV.

Concerning this clone: A read error may account for a junction end that differs from germline. The rearrangement links TRBV12-3 or TRBV12-4 to TRBJ1-2; D is unclear. The CDR3 runs 13 residues. The CDR3: CASGFGGYYGYTF. CDR3 nucleotides: TGTGCCAGCGGTTTCGGAGGATACTATGGCTACACCTTC.

The chain is built from TRBV2 and TRBJ1-2, with 8 bases matching TRBD1. CDR3 length equals 16 residues. Germline CDR1 reads SNHLY; CDR2 reads FYNNEI. V dropped 6 bases and J dropped 0; count of bases not matched to a gene: 9. The CDR3: CASSRGPSLPNYGYTF. The CDR3 DNA sequence: TGTGCCAGCAGCAGGGGGCCCAGTTTACCTAACTATGGCTACACCTTC.

The chain uses TRBV9 and TRBJ1-2, with TRBD1 identical over 7 bases. CDR1 SGDLS and CDR2 YYNGEE come from the germline V gene. The CDR3 sequence is 14 residues long. Trimming at V came to 4 bases and at J to 3 bases, leaving 6 bases not matched to a gene. CDR3 DNA sequence: TGTGCCAGCAGCAATAACAGGGGAGACTATGGCTACACCTTC. It is translated as CASSNNRGDYGYTF.

The chain uses TRBV24-1 and TRBJ2-2; D may be TRBD1 (6 bases). Germline V CDR1 and CDR2: KGHDR, SFDVKD. Trimming removed 6 bases from V and 4 bases from J, with 20 bases in between. This CDR3 is 17 amino acids long. CDR3: CATSSGFLQGTTGELFF. The CDR3 DNA sequence: TGTGCCACCAGTTCCGGGTTCTTACAGGGAACCACCGGGGAGCTGTTTTTT.

This chain links TRBV19 with TRBJ1-2; 8 positions agree with TRBD1. V trimming: 4 bases; J trimming: 6 bases; junction bases outside the gene matches: 7. CDR1 LNHDA and CDR2 SQIVND come from the germline V gene (reference sequence). The CDR3 sequence is 14 residues long. The CDR3 loop is CASSTQGGMDGYTF. CDR3 DNA sequence: TGTGCCAGTAGTACACAGGGGGGCATGGATGGCTACACCTTC. Full variable domain (missing parts from reference TRBV19 and TRBJ1-2): DGGITQSPKYLFRKEGQNVTLSCEQNLNHDAMYWYRQDPGQGLRLIYYSQIVNDFQKGDIAEGYSVSREKKESFPLTVTSAQKNPTAFYLCASSTQGGMDGYTFGSGTRLTVV.

This chain connects TRBV21-1 to TRBJ2-7; TRBD2, the D gene given by the table, was not confirmed from the DNA. TRBV21-1 is listed as a pseudogene. The CDR3 is 18 amino acids. CDR3 nucleotides: TGTGCCAGCAGCAATTCAAGGCTAGCGGGGAGGAGCTCCTACGAGCAGTACGTC. This codes for CASSNSRLAGRSSYEQYV.

The V and J genes are TRBV18 and TRBJ2-1; 13 nucleotides agree with TRBD2. The germline gives CDR1 KGHSH, CDR2 LQKENI. The CDR3 runs to 20 residues. J lost 7 bases, V lost 3 bases, and 18 bases had no gene match. The CDR3 here is CASSPDIRGLAGKFTNEQFF. The CDR3 coding sequence is TGTGCCAGCTCACCGGACATCAGGGGACTAGCGGGAAAGTTTACGAATGAGCAGTTCTTC.

The V gene is TRBV28, the J gene TRBJ1-6; no clear D. The CDR3 has 15 residues. The V end was cut by 3 bases, the J end by 10 bases, with 16 bases between. Germline V gene data show CDR1 as MDHEN and CDR2 as SYDVKM. The CDR3 loop reads CASSFGHPGRSPLHF. CDR3 sequence (DNA): TGTGCCAGCAGTTTTGGTCACCCGGGGAGGTCACCCCTCCACTTT.

The V gene is TRBV4-1, the J gene TRBJ2-3, with 8 bases fitting TRBD2. Germline values: CDR1 MGHRA, CDR2 YSYEKL. The ends lost 1 base at V and 8 bases at J; junction bases unmatched: 11. This CDR3 is 16 amino acids long. Here the CDR3 DNA reads TGCGCCAGCAGCCAAGCGACTAGCGCTAGTCGAGGTACGCAGTATTTT. Its translation is CASSQATSASRGTQYF.

The chain recombines TRBV2 with TRBJ1-4; the match to TRBD1 covers 7 bases. This CDR3 is built from 15 residues. J lost 3 bases, V lost 8 bases, and 9 bases had no gene match. Germline V gene data show CDR1 as SNHLY and CDR2 as FYNNEI. The chain's CDR3 is CASRGGGAANEKLFF. The DNA for the CDR3 is TGTGCCAGCCGTGGAGGGGGCGCGGCTAATGAAAAACTGTTTTTT. The full variable domain, with the rest looked up from reference TRBV2 and TRBJ1-4, is EPEVTQTPSHQVTQMGQEVILRCVPISNHLYFYWYRQILGQKVEFLVSFYNNEISEKSEIFDDQFSVERPDGSNFTLKIRSTKLEDSAMYFCASRGGGAANEKLFFGSGTQLSVL.

The gene calls are TRBV7-8 and TRBJ2-1; TRBD2 aligns across 9 bases. There are 15 residues in the CDR3. Trimming removed 1 base from V and 8 bases from J; junction bases left unmatched: 6. Germline V gene data show CDR1 as SGHVS and CDR2 as FQNEAQ. DNA for the CDR3: TGTGCCAGCAGCTTAGAGGCGGGGGGGTTTTATGAGCAGTTCTTC. Translation gives CASSLEAGGFYEQFF.

This sequence joins TRBV5-1 and TRBJ2-1; 9 nucleotides agree with TRBD2. J was trimmed by 5 bases and V by 3 bases; bases with no gene match: 6. The CDR3 sequence is 15 residues long. Germline CDR1 reads SGHRS; CDR2 reads YFSETQ. CDR3 in DNA: TGCGCCAGCAGCTCAAGCGGGGGGACGAACAATGAGCAGTTCTTC. It codes for CASSSSGGTNNEQFF.

The chain uses TRBV12-3 or TRBV12-4 and TRBJ1-1; D uncertain. The CDR3 extends over 12 amino acids. Trimming pared 3 bases from V and 1 base from J, leaving 3 bases between. The DNA for the CDR3 is TGTGCCAGCAGTTTTAGGAACACTGAAGCTTTCTTT. It is translated as CASSFRNTEAFF.

V is TRBV5-4 and J is TRBJ1-2; D unresolved. The CDR3 length is 13 residues. The V gene lost 1 base and the J gene lost 4 bases, with 8 bases spanning the gap. CDR1 is SGHNT, CDR2 YYREEE, per germline (reference sequence). Written as DNA, the CDR3 is TGTGCCAGCAGCTTGTCGGGAGGCTATGGCTACACCTTC. Translating it yields CASSLSGGYGYTF.

CDR3 region: CASSFGTGNSNQPQHF. The CDR3 region has the DNA TGTGCCAGCAGTTTCGGGACAGGGAATAGCAATCAGCCCCAGCATTTT. J is TRBJ1-5 and V is TRBV28; 9 bases align to TRBD1. The V and J ends lost 3 bases and 0 bases, in that order; junction bases with no gene match: 3. Germline assignment: CDR1 MDHEN and CDR2 SYDVKM. CDR3 length: 16 residues.

The chain combines TRBV19 with TRBJ2-3; 8 nucleotides agree with TRBD2. Germline V gives CDR1 LNHDA, CDR2 SQIVND (reference sequence). Germline trimming cut 6 bases from V and 2 bases from J; bases unmatched to any gene: 10. The CDR3 loop spans 16 amino acids. CDR3 amino acids: CASSLPIAGFTDTQYF. CDR3 coding DNA: TGTGCCAGTAGCCTGCCGATAGCGGGGTTCACAGATACGCAGTATTTT.

The rearrangement uses TRBV6-1 and TRBJ1-5; D is perhaps TRBD1 (6 bases). Germline V gene data show CDR1 as MNHNS and CDR2 as SASEGT. The germline V and J ends were trimmed by 1 base and 7 bases, with 17 bases remaining between them. The CDR3 is 16 residues long. CDR3 bases: TGTGCCAGCAGTGAAGGTCGTTTCGCAGGGGACCAGCCCCAGCATTTT. Protein sequence: CASSEGRFAGDQPQHF.

The chain is built from TRBV6-2 or TRBV6-3 and TRBJ2-1, with D possibly TRBD2 on 5 matching bases. Germline CDR1 is MNHEY and CDR2 is SVGEGT. The V end lost 4 bases, the J end lost 3 bases, and 13 bases lay between the germline ends. This CDR3 region has 15 residues. The CDR3 nucleotides read TGTGCCAGCAGTTCCCTAGCACCACACTACAATGAGCAGTTCTTC. Protein: CASSSLAPHYNEQFF.